These 5 T cell receptor beta chains were all obtained from the same sample, sequenced in a study of control samples from healthy donors and cancer patients. TCRdb's copy holds only in-frame clones and misses some; the assay was immunoSEQ multiplex PCR. The data show about 55,000 clones, with roughly 88% seen just once and about 3.8% held by the top ten. The sample consisted of blood. Receptors originate from a man aged 45-65 years in good health.

This clone was seen only once. V is TRBV27 and J is TRBJ2-1, with D perhaps TRBD2 (6 bases). The length of the CDR3 is 14 residues. Trimming pared 5 bases from V and 9 bases from J, leaving 17 bases between. Looked up from germline, CDR1 is MNHEY and CDR2 is SMNVEV (reference sequence). The CDR3 DNA is TGTGCCAGCAGTCCCTGGGGGGAAGAGACTGAGCAGTTCTTC. It codes for CASSPWGEETEQFF.

In its sample, this clone was seen a few times. The rearrangement links TRBV27 to TRBJ2-2, with D maybe TRBD2 (5 bases). Looked up from germline, CDR1 is MNHEY and CDR2 is SMNVEV (reference sequence). V lost 3 bases, J lost 2 bases, and 7 bases lay in between. CDR3 length: 14 residues. The CDR3: CASSFGRNTGELFF. The DNA of the CDR3 is TGTGCCAGCAGTTTTGGGAGAAACACCGGGGAGCTGTTTTTT.

This clone was seen a few times. This chain joins TRBV30 and TRBJ2-2, with unresolved D. The germline V gene has CDR1 GTSNPN and CDR2 SVGIG (reference sequence). The CDR3 consists of 15 residues. V was pared by 1 base and J by 3 bases, with 12 bases between. The CDR3 reads CAWSGGAVDTGELFF. The CDR3 DNA reads TGTGCCTGGAGTGGCGGAGCCGTCGACACCGGGGAGCTGTTTTTT.

The chain combines TRBV28 with TRBJ1-2, with 9 bases aligning to TRBD1. The V gene end was trimmed by 6 bases and the J gene end by 4 bases; junction bases not matched to a gene: 6. This CDR3 is built from 14 residues. Germline V gene data show CDR1 as MDHEN and CDR2 as SYDVKM. The DNA of the CDR3 is TGTGCCAGCAGAGGGACAGGGAGCCTCTATGGCTACACCTTC. This translates into CASRGTGSLYGYTF.

This chain joins TRBV28 and TRBJ2-1; 11 bases line up with TRBD2. This CDR3 comprises 15 residues. Germline CDR1 is MDHEN and CDR2 is SYDVKM. The V segment lost 4 bases and the J segment 4 bases; nucleotides outside the gene matches: 3. For the CDR3, the DNA is TGTGCCAGCAGTTCGACTAGCGGGAAGTACAATGAGCAGTTCTTC. Residues: CASSSTSGKYNEQFF. The entire variable domain, with the rest obtained from reference TRBV28 and TRBJ2-1, is as follows: DVKVTQSSRYLVKRTGEKVFLECVQDMDHENMFWYRQDPGLGLRLIYFSYDVKMKEKGDIPEGYSVSREKKERFSLILESASTNQTSMYLCASSSTSGKYNEQFFGPGTRLTVL.